Sequencing of this T cell receptor beta chain was carried out in a study of regulatory T cells in long-lasting Graves disease. This clonotype was counted between two and nine times. iRepertoire HTBI primers and Arm-PCR of CDR3 regions built TCR beta libraries. TCRdb reprocessed the multiplex PCR reads with MiXCR, giving one entry per CDR3 protein. The table records roughly 510,000 distinct CDR3 sequences, about 16% of them present only once. Time point: newly diagnosed GD, antithyroid drugs for less than 3 months. PBMC-extracted RNA yielded the TCR library. Enrollment of patients was through an endocrinology department in Xi'an, China. Germline CDR1 reads MNHEY; CDR2 reads SMNVEV (reference sequence). The germline V and J ends were trimmed by 1 base and 1 base, with 16 bases remaining between them. The CDR3 is 17 residues long. The same data also went into a second study, on T cells in Graves' hyperthyroidism and ophthalmopathy.

The sequences come from peripheral blood mononuclear cells (PBMCs), collected at new diagnosis, from a patient treated with antithyroid drugs. The J gene is TRBJ1-1, the V gene TRBV27; tentatively, D is TRBD1 (5 bases). The receptor's source is a man aged 18 to 35 with Graves disease. The CDR3 DNA reads TGTGCCAGCAGTTTATGGGGGATAGGTACGGGGAACACTGAAGCTTTCTTT. This encodes CASSLWGIGTGNTEAFF.